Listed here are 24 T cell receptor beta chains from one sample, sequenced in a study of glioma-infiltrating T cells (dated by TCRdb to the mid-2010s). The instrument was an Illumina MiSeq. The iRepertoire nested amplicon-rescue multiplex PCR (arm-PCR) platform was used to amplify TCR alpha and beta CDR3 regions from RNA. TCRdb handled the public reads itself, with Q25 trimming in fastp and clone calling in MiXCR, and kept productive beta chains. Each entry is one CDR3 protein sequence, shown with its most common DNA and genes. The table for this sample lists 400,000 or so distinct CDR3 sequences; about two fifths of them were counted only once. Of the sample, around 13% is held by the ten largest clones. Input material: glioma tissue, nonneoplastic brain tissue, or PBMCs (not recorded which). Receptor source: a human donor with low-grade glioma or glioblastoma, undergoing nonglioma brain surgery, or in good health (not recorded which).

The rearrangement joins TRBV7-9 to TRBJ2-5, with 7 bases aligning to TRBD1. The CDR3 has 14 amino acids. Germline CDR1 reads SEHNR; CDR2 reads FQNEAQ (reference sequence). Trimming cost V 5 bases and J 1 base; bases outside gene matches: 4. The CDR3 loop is CASSHRTGQETQYF. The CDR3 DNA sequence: TGTGCCAGCAGCCACCGGACAGGCCAAGAGACCCAGTACTTC.

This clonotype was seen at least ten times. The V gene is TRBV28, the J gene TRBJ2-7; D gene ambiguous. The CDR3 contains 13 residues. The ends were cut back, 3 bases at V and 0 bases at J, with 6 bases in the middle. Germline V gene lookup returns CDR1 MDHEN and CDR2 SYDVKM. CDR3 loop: CASSLHNSYEQYF. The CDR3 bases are TGTGCCAGCAGTTTGCACAACTCCTACGAGCAGTACTTC.

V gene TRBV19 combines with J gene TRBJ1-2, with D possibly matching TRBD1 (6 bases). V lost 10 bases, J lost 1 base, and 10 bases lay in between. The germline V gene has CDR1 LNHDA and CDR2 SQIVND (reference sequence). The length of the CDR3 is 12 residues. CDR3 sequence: CAIEDSNYGYTF. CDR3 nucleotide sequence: TGTGCCATTGAGGACAGTAACTATGGCTACACCTTC.

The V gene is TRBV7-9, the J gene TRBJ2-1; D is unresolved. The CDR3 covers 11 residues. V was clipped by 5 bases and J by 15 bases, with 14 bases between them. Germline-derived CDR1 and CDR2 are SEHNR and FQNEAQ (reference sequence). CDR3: CASSPTDISFF. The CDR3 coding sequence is TGTGCCAGCAGCCCTACAGACATCTCGTTCTTC.

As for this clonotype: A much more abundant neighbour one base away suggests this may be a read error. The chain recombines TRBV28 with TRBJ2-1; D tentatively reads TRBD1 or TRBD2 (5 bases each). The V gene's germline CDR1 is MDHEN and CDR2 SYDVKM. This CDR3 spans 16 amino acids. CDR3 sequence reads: CVSSRNRDPGYNEQFF. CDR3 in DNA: TGTGTCAGCAGCCGAAACCGGGACCCAGGATACAATGAGCAGTTCTTC. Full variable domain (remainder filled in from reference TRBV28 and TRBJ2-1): DVKVTQSSRYLVKRTGEKVFLECVQDMDHENMFWYRQDPGLGLRLIYFSYDVKMKEKGDIPEGYSVSREKKERFSLILESASTNQTSMYLCVSSRNRDPGYNEQFFGPGTRLTVL.

As DNA, the CDR3 is TGTGCCAGCAGCCAAGGGTTGGAAGGCATTGCAGCTTTCTTT. It translates to CASSQGLEGIAAFF. The chain links TRBV3-1 to TRBJ1-1; D not certain. The length of the CDR3 is 14 residues. V was clipped by 1 base and J by 10 bases, with 16 bases between them. Germline V gives CDR1 LGHDT, CDR2 YNNKEL (reference sequence).

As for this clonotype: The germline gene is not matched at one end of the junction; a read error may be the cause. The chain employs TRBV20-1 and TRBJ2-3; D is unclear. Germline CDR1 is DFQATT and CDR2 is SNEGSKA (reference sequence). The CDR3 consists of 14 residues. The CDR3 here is CTARVQTSTDTQYF. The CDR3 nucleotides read TGCACTGCTAGGGTACAGACTAGCACAGATACGCAGTATTTT.

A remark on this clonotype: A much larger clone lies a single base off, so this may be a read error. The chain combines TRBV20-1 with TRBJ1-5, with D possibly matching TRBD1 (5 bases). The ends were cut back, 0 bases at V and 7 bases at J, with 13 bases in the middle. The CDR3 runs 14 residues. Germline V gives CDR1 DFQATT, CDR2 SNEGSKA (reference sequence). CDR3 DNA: TGCAGTGCTAGAGACCGGAGGGGCCCCCAGCCCCAGCATTTT. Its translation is CSARDRRGPQPQHF.

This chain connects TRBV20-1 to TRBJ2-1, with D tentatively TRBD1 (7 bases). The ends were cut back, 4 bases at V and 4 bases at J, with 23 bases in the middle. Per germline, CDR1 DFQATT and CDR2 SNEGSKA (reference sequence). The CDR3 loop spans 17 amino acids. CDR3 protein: CSAKGAGKGLRYNEQFF. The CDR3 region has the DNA TGCAGTGCTAAGGGGGCGGGAAAGGGGCTACGGTACAATGAGCAGTTCTTC.

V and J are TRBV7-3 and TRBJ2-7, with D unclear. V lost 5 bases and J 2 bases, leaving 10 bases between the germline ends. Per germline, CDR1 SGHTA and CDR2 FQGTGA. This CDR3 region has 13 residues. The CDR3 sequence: CASSPGGAYEQYF. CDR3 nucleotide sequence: TGTGCCAGCAGCCCAGGTGGGGCCTACGAGCAGTACTTC.

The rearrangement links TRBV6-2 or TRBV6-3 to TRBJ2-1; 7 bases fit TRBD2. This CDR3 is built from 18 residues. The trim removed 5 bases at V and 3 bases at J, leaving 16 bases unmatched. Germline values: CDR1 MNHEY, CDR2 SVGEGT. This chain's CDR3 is CASSVASTSEGYYNEQFF. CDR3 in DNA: TGTGCCAGCAGTGTGGCGTCAACTAGCGAAGGATACTACAATGAGCAGTTCTTC.

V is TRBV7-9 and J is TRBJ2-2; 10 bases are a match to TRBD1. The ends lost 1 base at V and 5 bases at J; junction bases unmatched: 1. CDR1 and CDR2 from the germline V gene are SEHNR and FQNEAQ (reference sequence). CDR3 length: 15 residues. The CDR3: CASSLGQGATGELFF. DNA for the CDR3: TGTGCCAGCAGCTTAGGACAGGGGGCGACCGGGGAGCTGTTTTTT.

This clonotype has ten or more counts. CDR3 amino acids: CSARGERIETQYF. For the CDR3, the DNA is TGCAGTGCTAGAGGGGAAAGGATAGAGACCCAGTACTTC. The gene calls are TRBV20-1 and TRBJ2-5; D remains ambiguous. The V gene lost 1 base and the J gene lost 4 bases, with 10 bases spanning the gap. This CDR3 is 13 amino acids long. The germline V gene has CDR1 DFQATT and CDR2 SNEGSKA (reference sequence).

CDR3: CASTFYLRGSGYTF. CDR3 bases: TGTGCCAGCACTTTTTATCTTCGGGGATCTGGCTACACCTTC. V and J are TRBV28 and TRBJ1-2; D gene ambiguous. The CDR3 is 14 residues long. CDR1 and CDR2 from the germline V gene are MDHEN and SYDVKM. Trimming took 7 bases from V and 7 from J, leaving 19 bases between them.

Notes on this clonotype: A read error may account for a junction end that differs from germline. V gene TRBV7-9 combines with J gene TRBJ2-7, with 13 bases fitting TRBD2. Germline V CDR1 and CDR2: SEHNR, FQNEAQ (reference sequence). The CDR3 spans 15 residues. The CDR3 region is CARSSGLAGAYEQYF. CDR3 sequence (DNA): TGTGCCAGGAGCTCAGGACTAGCGGGAGCCTACGAGCAGTACTTC.

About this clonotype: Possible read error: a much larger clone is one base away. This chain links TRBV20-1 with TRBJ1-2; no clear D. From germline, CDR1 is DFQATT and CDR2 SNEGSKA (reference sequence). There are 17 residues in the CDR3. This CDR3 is CSARALPQRTAGYAYTF. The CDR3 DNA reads TGCAGTGCTAGAGCCTTGCCACAGCGTACTGCCGGTTATGCCTACACCTTC.

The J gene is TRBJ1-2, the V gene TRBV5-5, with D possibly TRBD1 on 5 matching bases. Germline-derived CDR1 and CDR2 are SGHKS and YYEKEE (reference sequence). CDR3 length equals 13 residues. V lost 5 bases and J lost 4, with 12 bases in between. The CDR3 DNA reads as TGTGCCAGCAGGGCCGGGGGAGGCTATGGCTACACCTTC. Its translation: CASRAGGGYGYTF.

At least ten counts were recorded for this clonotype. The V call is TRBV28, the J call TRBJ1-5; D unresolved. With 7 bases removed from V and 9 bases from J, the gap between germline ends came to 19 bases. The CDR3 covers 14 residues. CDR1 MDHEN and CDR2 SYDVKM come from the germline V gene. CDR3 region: CASTPDGFHRPQHF. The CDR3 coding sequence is TGTGCCAGCACCCCCGACGGATTTCATCGGCCCCAGCATTTT.

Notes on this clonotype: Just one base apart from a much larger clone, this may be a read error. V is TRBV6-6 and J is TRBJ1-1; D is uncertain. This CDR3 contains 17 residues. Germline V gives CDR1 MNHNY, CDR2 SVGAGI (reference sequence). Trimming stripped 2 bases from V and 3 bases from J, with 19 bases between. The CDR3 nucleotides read TGTGCCAGCAGTTACACCCCAGGTCCAGATAAATACACTGAAGCTTTCTTT. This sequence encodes CASSYTPGPDKYTEAFF.

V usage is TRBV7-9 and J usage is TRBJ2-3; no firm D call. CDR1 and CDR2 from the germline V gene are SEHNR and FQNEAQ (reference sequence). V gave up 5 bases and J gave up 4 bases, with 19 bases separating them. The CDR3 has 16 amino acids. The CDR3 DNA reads TGTGCCAGCAGCCCCTTTTGGACGGGTTCGGCAGATACGCAGTATTTT. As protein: CASSPFWTGSADTQYF.

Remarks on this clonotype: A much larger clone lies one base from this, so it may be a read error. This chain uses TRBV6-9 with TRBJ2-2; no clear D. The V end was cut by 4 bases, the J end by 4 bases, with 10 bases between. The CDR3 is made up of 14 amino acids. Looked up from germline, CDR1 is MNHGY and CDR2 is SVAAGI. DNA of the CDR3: TGTGCCAGCAGTTCGGACCGAACCACCGGGGAGCTGTTTTTT. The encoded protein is CASSSDRTTGELFF.

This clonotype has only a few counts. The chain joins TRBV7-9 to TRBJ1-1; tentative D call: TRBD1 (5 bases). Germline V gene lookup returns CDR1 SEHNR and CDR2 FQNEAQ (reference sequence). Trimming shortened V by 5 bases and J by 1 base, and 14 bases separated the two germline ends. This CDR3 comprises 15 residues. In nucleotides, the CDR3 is TGTGCCAGCAGCCCTAGAGGACACCCGAACACTGAAGCTTTCTTT. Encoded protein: CASSPRGHPNTEAFF. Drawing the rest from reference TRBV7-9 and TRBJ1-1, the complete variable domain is DTGVSQNPRHKITKRGQNVTFRCDPISEHNRLYWYRQTLGQGPEFLTYFQNEAQLEKSRLLSDRFSAERPKGSFSTLEIQRTEQGDSAMYLCASSPRGHPNTEAFFGQGTRLTVV.

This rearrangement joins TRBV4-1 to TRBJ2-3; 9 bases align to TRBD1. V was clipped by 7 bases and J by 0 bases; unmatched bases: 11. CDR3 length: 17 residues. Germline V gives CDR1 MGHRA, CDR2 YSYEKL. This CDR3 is CASTRPGTGKSTDTQYF. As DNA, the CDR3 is TGCGCCAGCACCCGTCCCGGGACAGGGAAGAGCACAGATACGCAGTATTTT.

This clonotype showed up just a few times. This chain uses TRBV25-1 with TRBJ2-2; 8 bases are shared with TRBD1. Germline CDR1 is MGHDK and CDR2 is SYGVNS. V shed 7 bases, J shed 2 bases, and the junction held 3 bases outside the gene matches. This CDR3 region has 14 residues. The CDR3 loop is CASIGQGNTGELFF. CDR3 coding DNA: TGTGCCAGCATTGGACAGGGAAACACCGGGGAGCTGTTTTTT.